Following are 23 T cell receptor beta chains from one sample sequenced in a study of T-cell memory formation after mild COVID-19. A single record per CDR3 protein comes from TCRdb applying MiXCR to the 5' RACE reads. The sample consists of roughly 340,000 distinct CDR3 sequences, 20% to 25% of them appearing once. The material sequenced was PBMCs or a T cell subset sorted from them (not recorded which). The receptors were gathered from a man between 18 and 35 years old who had mild COVID-19 (a few samples of this study predate the infection). Cell type and time point are not known.

This clonotype showed up just a few times. The chain is built from TRBV6-5 and TRBJ1-2, with 7 nucleotides matching TRBD1. Germline CDR1 reads MNHEY; CDR2 reads SVGAGI. This CDR3 has 14 residues. Trimming took 6 bases from V and 4 from J; bases not matched to a gene: 8. This chain's CDR3 is CASRQGQLVYGYTF. The CDR3 bases are TGTGCCAGCAGACAGGGACAGTTAGTCTATGGCTACACCTTC.

CDR3 DNA: TGTGCCAGCAGCGCCATGGGGACGGAGAATGAAAAACTGTTTTTT. The encoded protein is CASSAMGTENEKLFF. The chain combines TRBV5-6 with TRBJ1-4, with D possibly TRBD1 on 5 matching bases. Trimming removed 4 bases from V and 5 bases from J, with 15 bases in between. This CDR3 is 15 amino acids long. Germline CDR1 SGHDT, CDR2 YYEEEE.

As to this clonotype: The junction does not match germline at one end; this may be a read error. The chain joins TRBV11-2 to TRBJ1-2; the match to TRBD1 covers 11 bases. CDR3 length: 13 residues. Germline V gene sequence: CDR1 SGHAT, CDR2 FQNNGV. CDR3 sequence: CASSLWTGGIRPF. The CDR3 nucleotides are TGTGCCAGCAGCCTTTGGACAGGGGGCATTAGGCCCTTC.

The chain couples TRBV7-9 to TRBJ2-7; TRBD1 or TRBD2 may be the D gene (5 bases each). CDR3 length: 14 amino acids. Germline CDR1 is SEHNR and CDR2 is FQNEAQ (reference sequence). V lost 7 bases to trimming and J lost 2 bases, with 15 bases between them. The CDR3 sequence: CASTQSGAAYEQYF. The CDR3 DNA follows: TGTGCCAGCACTCAGTCCGGGGCCGCCTACGAGCAGTACTTC.

The genes are TRBV7-9 and TRBJ2-3, with a weak D call TRBD1 (6 bases). The CDR3 length is 17 residues. The germline CDR1 and CDR2 sequences are SEHNR and FQNEAQ (reference sequence). Trimming pared 4 bases from V and 2 bases from J, leaving 19 bases between. This CDR3 is CASSSYRASTPTDTQYF. As DNA, the CDR3 is TGTGCCAGCAGCTCCTACAGGGCTTCGACCCCCACAGATACGCAGTATTTT.

As for this clonotype: One junction end does not reproduce the germline sequence, and a read error may be involved. The gene calls are TRBV7-8 and TRBJ1-5; tentatively, D is TRBD1 (5 bases). CDR3 length: 15 residues. The V gene's germline CDR1 is SGHVS and CDR2 FQNEAQ. CDR3 protein: CVSSGQRQRNQPQHF. DNA for the CDR3: TGTGTCAGCAGCGGGCAGCGACAGCGCAATCAGCCCCAGCATTTT.

This clonotype was observed a handful of times. The genes are TRBV5-1 and TRBJ2-1; a possible D gene is TRBD2 (5 bases). Trimming took 4 bases from V and 1 from J, leaving 12 bases between them. The germline V gene encodes CDR1 SGHRS and CDR2 YFSETQ. CDR3 length: 15 residues. In DNA form, the CDR3 reads TGCGCCAGCAGCCCGGTCCAGCGGTCCTACAATGAGCAGTTCTTC. Translated: CASSPVQRSYNEQFF.

The chain carries TRBV28 and TRBJ1-5, with 7 positions matching TRBD1. The CDR3 runs 15 residues. The V segment lost 7 bases and the J segment 0 bases; nucleotides outside the gene matches: 6. Per the germline V gene, CDR1 is MDHEN and CDR2 is SYDVKM. CDR3 residues: CASNSGGYSNQPQHF. As DNA, the CDR3 is TGTGCCAGCAACTCAGGGGGATATAGCAATCAGCCCCAGCATTTT.

The rearrangement joins TRBV5-6 to TRBJ2-3; 10 bases fit TRBD2. CDR3 length equals 15 residues. V shed 2 bases and J 5 bases; nucleotides not matched to a gene: 5. Per the germline V gene, CDR1 is SGHDT and CDR2 is YYEEEE. This CDR3 reads CASSLVLAGKDTQYF. CDR3 bases: TGTGCCAGCAGCTTAGTACTAGCGGGGAAAGATACGCAGTATTTT.

This chain links TRBV18 with TRBJ2-7; the D is unclear. V lost 6 bases and J 3 bases, leaving 18 bases between the germline ends. Per germline, CDR1 KGHSH and CDR2 LQKENI. The CDR3 is 15 residues long. CDR3 coding DNA: TGTGCCAGCTCCCGTACAGAAGCAAACATCTACGAGCAGTACTTC. Protein sequence: CASSRTEANIYEQYF.

This clonotype has just a few counts. This chain uses TRBV6-5 with TRBJ2-4; D is uncertain. CDR1 and CDR2 (germline): MNHEY, SVGAGI. This CDR3 is 13 amino acids long. V lost 2 bases and J 4 bases, leaving 6 bases between the germline ends. CDR3 sequence (DNA): TGTGCCAGCAGTTACGGCAGAAAAAACATTCAGTACTTC. It yields the protein CASSYGRKNIQYF.

This clonotype came up many times. V gene TRBV5-1 combines with J gene TRBJ2-3; D is perhaps TRBD1 or TRBD2 (6 bases each). V was trimmed by 4 bases and J by 0 bases, leaving 15 bases between them. The CDR3 spans 16 residues. CDR1 is SGHRS, CDR2 YFSETQ, per germline. DNA of the CDR3: TGCGCCAGCAGCGTCGACGGGGGACATAGCACAGATACGCAGTATTTT. Amino acid sequence: CASSVDGGHSTDTQYF.

This clonotype was counted a few times. The V and J genes are TRBV6-1 and TRBJ1-6, with TRBD1 matching over 7 bases. CDR3 length: 13 amino acids. The V segment lost 11 bases and the J segment 2 bases; nucleotides outside the gene matches: 3. From germline, CDR1 is MNHNS and CDR2 SASEGT. CDR3 nucleotides: TGTGCCGGCACAGGGGCCTATAATTCACCCCTCCACTTT. Amino acid sequence: CAGTGAYNSPLHF.

The V call is TRBV3-1, the J call TRBJ1-1, with TRBD1 matching over 10 bases. The CDR3 extends over 14 amino acids. Germline V gene lookup returns CDR1 LGHDT and CDR2 YNNKEL (reference sequence). With 2 bases clipped from V and 8 bases from J, the junction kept 5 bases outside the gene matches. In DNA, the CDR3 is TGTGCCAGCAGCCAATCGGACAGGGGGTTCGAAGCTTTCTTT. The encoded protein is CASSQSDRGFEAFF.

This clonotype is large in the sample. This chain uses TRBV9 with TRBJ2-1, with 8 bases identical to TRBD2. Germline CDR1 SGDLS, CDR2 YYNGEE. This CDR3 comprises 17 residues. The V segment lost 4 bases and the J segment 4 bases; nucleotides outside the gene matches: 13. DNA of the CDR3: TGTGCCAGCAGCCCCGGAGGAGTCGGCGGGGGGTACAATGAGCAGTTCTTC. It specifies CASSPGGVGGGYNEQFF.

This clonotype was detected a few times. This chain uses TRBV7-9 with TRBJ1-4; D perhaps matches TRBD1 (5 bases). CDR3 length: 18 amino acids. The V end lost 5 bases, the J end lost 0 bases, and 19 bases lay between the germline ends. CDR1 and CDR2 (germline): SEHNR, FQNEAQ (reference sequence). The CDR3 reads CASSAHRTLGPTNEKLFF. CDR3 nucleotide sequence: TGTGCCAGCAGCGCCCACAGGACTTTGGGCCCAACTAATGAAAAACTGTTTTTT.

The chain has TRBV7-2 and TRBJ2-1, with 9 bases that match TRBD2. The trim removed 5 bases at V and 3 bases at J, leaving 11 bases unmatched. Germline V gene lookup returns CDR1 SGHTA and CDR2 FQGNSA. The CDR3 covers 17 residues. This CDR3 reads CASSPVLSTSGYNEQFF. CDR3 coding DNA: TGTGCCAGCAGCCCGGTCCTATCGACTAGCGGCTACAATGAGCAGTTCTTC.

This clonotype has a count of ten or more. This sequence joins TRBV6-6 and TRBJ1-1; D may be TRBD1 (5 bases). Germline V lookup: CDR1 MNHNY, CDR2 SVGAGI (reference sequence). The CDR3 contains 15 residues. Between the trimmed V and J ends, which lost 4 bases and 1 base, there was a span of 13 bases. CDR3 region: CASSWGSRTNTEAFF. The CDR3 region has the DNA TGTGCCAGCAGTTGGGGCAGCCGGACGAACACTGAAGCTTTCTTT.

The chain has TRBV5-5 and TRBJ2-7; no definite D call. CDR3 length equals 14 residues. The V gene's germline CDR1 is SGHKS and CDR2 YYEKEE (reference sequence). V was shortened by 4 bases and J by 0 bases, with 11 bases between the two germline ends. CDR3 in amino acids: CASSPLQSSYEQYV. CDR3 in DNA: TGTGCCAGCAGCCCCCTGCAAAGCTCCTACGAGCAGTACGTC.

The CDR3 DNA follows: TGTGCCATCAGCCGAACAGGGAATCAGCCCCAGCATTTT. This codes for CAISRTGNQPQHF. J is TRBJ1-5 and V is TRBV10-3; possibly TRBD1 for D (6 bases). Looked up from germline, CDR1 is ENHRY and CDR2 is SYGVKD. V lost 6 bases, J lost 4 bases, and 10 bases lay in between. This CDR3 region has 13 residues.

This chain links TRBV7-2 with TRBJ2-3; perhaps TRBD2 as D (6 bases). Between the trimmed V and J ends, which lost 4 bases and 6 bases, there was a span of 14 bases. Germline lookup yields CDR1 SGHTA and CDR2 FQGNSA. The CDR3 is 14 amino acids. In nucleotides, the CDR3 is TGTGCCAGCAGCTCATCCCACCTAGCGGATACGCAGTATTTT. Its translation: CASSSSHLADTQYF.

This clonotype has at least ten counts. The chain links TRBV6-2 or TRBV6-3 to TRBJ1-1, with TRBD1 identical over 7 bases. V dropped 0 bases and J dropped 3; count of bases not matched to a gene: 1. Germline V lookup: CDR1 MNHEY, CDR2 SVGEGT. The CDR3 has 14 residues. CDR3 sequence (DNA): TGTGCCAGCAGTTACTCGACAGGGTACACTGAAGCTTTCTTT. It translates to CASSYSTGYTEAFF.

This clonotype was counted only a few times. The chain uses TRBV24-1 and TRBJ2-3; TRBD1 agrees at 9 bases. The trim removed 7 bases at V and 3 bases at J, leaving 10 bases unmatched. Germline CDR1 KGHDR, CDR2 SFDVKD. The length of the CDR3 is 16 residues. CDR3 in DNA: TGTGCCACCAGCAGGAGGCGGGGACAGGGAACAGATACGCAGTATTTT. Encoded protein: CATSRRRGQGTDTQYF.